These T cell receptor beta chains were read from a single sample in a study of OX40 agonist ivuxolimab in advanced cancers. Method: immunoSEQ multiplex PCR; TCRdb's copy keeps in-frame clones and lacks some. This table holds 90,000 or so clones, under 95% found once. Material: CD4+ or CD8+ T cells sorted from blood, obtained in a trial of the OX40 agonist ivuxolimab. These receptors originate from an adult with an advanced solid tumor such as melanoma, head and neck, liver or kidney cancer. Each CDR3 is given with its conserved first and last residue. Fields, in order: V gene, clone size, J gene, D gene, CDR3 protein, CDR3 DNA. A D gene is named only where the DNA matches it firmly. Expanded clones get a size class; other rows say once, few or many, or leave the size out.

TRBV2	few	TRBJ1-2	-	CASSYEVPGRGYTF	TGTGCCAGCAGTTACGAGGTCCCAGGAAGGGGCTACACCTTC
TRBV10-3	once	TRBJ2-1	-	CATWGSQGREQFF	TGTGCCACCTGGGGGTCACAGGGCCGGGAGCAGTTCTTC
TRBV7-3	-	TRBJ2-3	-	CASSTGASTDTQYF	TGTGCCAGCAGCACCGGGGCTAGCACAGATACGCAGTATTTT
TRBV6-4	-	TRBJ2-1	TRBD2	CASSDWHKRPGLPQFF	TGTGCCAGCAGTGACTGGCACAAGAGACCGGGACTACCACAGTTCTTC
TRBV7-2	-	TRBJ1-2	-	CASSLVNRGYTF	TGTGCCAGCAGCTTAGTGAACCGTGGCTACACCTTC
TRBV15	-	TRBJ2-5	-	CATSASSQETQYF	TGTGCCACCAGCGCTAGCAGTCAAGAGACCCAGTACTTC
TRBV10-3	-	TRBJ2-7	TRBD2	CAIDSRGLGYEQYF	TGTGCCATCGACTCACGGGGACTAGGCTACGAGCAGTACTTC
TRBV11-3	-	TRBJ2-3	TRBD1	CASSLDRDSQPPDTQYF	TGTGCCAGCAGCTTAGATCGGGACAGTCAACCGCCAGATACGCAGTATTTT
TRBV4-2	-	TRBJ2-3	-	CASSQDPGRGAKDTQYF	TGTGCCAGCAGCCAAGATCCGGGCAGGGGCGCCAAGGATACGCAGTATTTT
TRBV6-4	once	TRBJ2-2	-	CASSGSSARNTGELFF	TGTGCCAGCAGTGGATCCTCCGCCAGGAACACCGGGGAGCTGTTTTTT
TRBV11-2	-	TRBJ2-6	-	CASRNLGANVLTF	TGTGCCAGCAGAAACCTCGGGGCCAACGTCCTGACTTTC
TRBV5-6	-	TRBJ2-7	TRBD1	CASSLGGTVTYEQYF	TGTGCCAGCAGCTTGGGGGGGACAGTCACCTACGAGCAGTACTTC
TRBV5-1	-	TRBJ2-3	-	CASSLVGSGTDTQYF	TGCGCCAGCAGCTTGGTTGGTAGCGGCACAGATACGCAGTATTTT
TRBV10-3	-	TRBJ2-3	-	CAISESTNTQYF	TGTGCCATCAGTGAGTCTACGAATACGCAGTATTTT
TRBV19	-	TRBJ1-6	TRBD1	CASSISSRGPSPLHF	TGTGCCAGTAGTATTTCTTCCAGGGGGCCTTCACCCCTCCACTTT
TRBV11-2	-	TRBJ1-4	-	CASTPGGGEKLFF	TGTGCCAGCACCCCGGGTGGGGGGGAAAAACTGTTTTTT
TRBV30	-	TRBJ2-5	-	CAWSVGEETQYF	TGTGCCTGGAGTGTAGGGGAAGAGACCCAGTACTTC
TRBV7-6	-	TRBJ2-3	TRBD1	CASSLTGTGGTDTQYF	TGTGCCAGCAGTTTAACCGGGACAGGGGGCACAGATACGCAGTATTTT
TRBV11-3	-	TRBJ2-1	TRBD2	CASSFEAGSYNEQFF	TGTGCCAGCAGCTTTGAAGCGGGATCCTACAATGAGCAGTTCTTC
TRBV30	-	TRBJ1-2	TRBD1	CAWRFLRTGNAGYTF	TGTGCCTGGAGATTCCTCAGGACAGGAAACGCTGGCTACACCTTC
TRBV10-3	-	TRBJ2-5	-	CAISESRGAGETQYF	TGTGCCATCAGTGAGTCGAGGGGGGCGGGAGAGACCCAGTACTTC
TRBV7-2	-	TRBJ2-7	-	CASSSSGTNYEQYF	TGTGCCAGCAGCTCCTCCGGGACCAACTACGAGCAGTACTTC
TRBV2	-	TRBJ2-7	-	CASREQTTSYEQYF	TGTGCCAGCAGGGAACAGACAACCTCCTACGAGCAGTACTTC
TRBV7-2	-	TRBJ2-3	-	CASSLESPRQGGQYF	TGTGCCAGCAGCTTAGAAAGCCCCCGACAGGGAGGGCAGTATTTT
TRBV4-3	-	TRBJ2-5	-	CASSQDMQSWETQYF	TGCGCCAGCAGCCAAGATATGCAGTCATGGGAGACCCAGTACTTC
TRBV7-9	-	TRBJ1-1	-	CASSLGRDAAEAFF	TGTGCCAGCAGCTTAGGCAGGGACGCTGCTGAAGCTTTCTTT
TRBV7-3	-	TRBJ2-5	-	CASSLLGGQETQYF	TGTGCCAGCAGCTTATTGGGGGGGCAGGAGACCCAGTACTTC
TRBV7-3	-	TRBJ2-1	TRBD2	CASSLTALAGSSYNEQFF	TGTGCCAGCAGCTTAACGGCACTAGCGGGGAGCTCCTACAATGAGCAGTTCTTC
TRBV27	-	TRBJ1-2	TRBD1	CASSSTPGTGVSSYTF	TGTGCCAGCAGTTCGACCCCCGGGACAGGGGTCTCCAGCTACACCTTC
TRBV7-3	-	TRBJ2-1	-	CASSSRAGSSYNEQFF	TGTGCCAGCAGCTCCAGAGCGGGTAGCTCCTACAATGAGCAGTTCTTC
TRBV28	-	TRBJ1-1	-	CASSLQRITRDKGNTEAFF	TGTGCCAGCAGTCTCCAAAGGATTACACGGGACAAGGGGAACACTGAAGCTTTCTTT
TRBV7-8	-	TRBJ1-5	-	CASSLFHNQPQHF	TGTGCCAGCAGCTTATTCCACAATCAGCCCCAGCATTTT
TRBV9	-	TRBJ2-1	-	CASSVAVGLSSSYNEQFF	TGTGCCAGCAGCGTAGCTGTGGGGCTATCCAGCTCCTACAATGAGCAGTTCTTC
TRBV13	-	TRBJ1-1	-	CASSCRTPRAGGMNTEAFF	TGTGCCAGCAGCTGCCGAACCCCCCGGGCGGGGGGAATGAACACTGAAGCTTTCTTT
TRBV28	-	TRBJ2-6	-	CASSVYSGANVLTF	TGTGCCAGCAGTGTATACTCTGGGGCCAACGTCCTGACTTTC
TRBV10-2	-	TRBJ1-1	TRBD1	CASSESRTGVEAFF	TGCGCCAGCAGTGAGTCGCGAACAGGGGTTGAAGCTTTCTTT
TRBV29-1	-	TRBJ2-1	-	CSVGQLYNEQFF	TGCAGCGTCGGTCAGTTATACAATGAGCAGTTCTTC
TRBV4-3	-	TRBJ2-7	TRBD2	CASSQELAGPSRGTEQYF	TGCGCCAGCAGCCAAGAACTAGCGGGACCTTCCCGGGGTACCGAGCAGTACTTC
TRBV28	-	TRBJ1-4	-	CASSLLARGSEKLFF	TGTGCCAGCAGTTTATTGGCTCGGGGGAGTGAAAAACTGTTTTTT
TRBV7-2	-	TRBJ1-3	TRBD1	CASSPTGTSGNTIYF	TGTGCCAGCAGCCCGACAGGGACCTCTGGAAACACCATATATTTT
TRBV7-2	once	TRBJ2-5	-	CASSFSVGRETQYF	TGTGCCAGCAGCTTTTCAGTTGGCAGAGAGACCCAGTACTTC
TRBV7-9	-	TRBJ1-2	-	CASSRGLMDYGYTF	TGTGCCAGCAGCCGGGGGTTAATGGACTATGGCTACACCTTC
TRBV5-7	-	TRBJ1-1	-	CASSLEGPLSVAFF	TGTGCCAGCAGCCTAGAAGGACCACTAAGCGTCGCTTTCTTT
TRBV30	-	TRBJ2-6	-	CAWSAQLSSGANVLTF	TGTGCCTGGAGTGCCCAGCTCAGCTCTGGGGCCAACGTCCTGACTTTC
TRBV4-2	-	TRBJ2-7	TRBD2	CASSQTGLAGVNEQYF	TGTGCCAGCAGCCAAACGGGACTAGCGGGAGTGAACGAGCAGTACTTC
TRBV6-5	-	TRBJ1-5	-	CASSYSSRFNQPQHF	TGTGCCAGCAGTTACTCATCCAGATTCAATCAGCCCCAGCATTTT
TRBV10-3	-	TRBJ1-4	-	CAISVGRDGEKLFF	TGTGCCATCAGTGTGGGTAGGGATGGCGAAAAACTGTTTTTT
TRBV29-1	-	TRBJ2-7	-	CSVEVWQWNSYEQYF	-